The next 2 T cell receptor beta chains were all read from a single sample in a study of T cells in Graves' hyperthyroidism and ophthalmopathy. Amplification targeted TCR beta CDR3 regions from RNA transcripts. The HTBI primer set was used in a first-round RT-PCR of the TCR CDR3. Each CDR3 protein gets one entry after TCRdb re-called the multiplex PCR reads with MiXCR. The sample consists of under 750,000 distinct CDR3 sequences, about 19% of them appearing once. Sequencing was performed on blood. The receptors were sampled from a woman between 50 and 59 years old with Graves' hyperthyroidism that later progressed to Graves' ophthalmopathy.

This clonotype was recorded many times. The DNA for the CDR3 is TGTGCCTGGAGTGTAGGCTCCCCGAACCAAGAGACCCAGTACTTC. Its translation is CAWSVGSPNQETQYF. The chain joins TRBV30 to TRBJ2-5; D unresolved. The CDR3 length is 15 residues. Deletions cut 0 bases from V and 0 bases from J, with 11 bases between. Germline-derived CDR1 and CDR2 are GTSNPN and SVGIG (reference sequence).

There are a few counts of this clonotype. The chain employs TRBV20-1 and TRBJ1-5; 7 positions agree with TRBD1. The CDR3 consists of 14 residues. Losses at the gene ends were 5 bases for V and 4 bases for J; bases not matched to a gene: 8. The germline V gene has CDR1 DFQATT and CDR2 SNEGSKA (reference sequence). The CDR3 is CSAETGMRNQPQHF. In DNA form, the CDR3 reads TGCAGTGCTGAGACAGGGATGAGGAATCAGCCCCAGCATTTT.